This T cell receptor beta chain was documented in a study of T-cell reconstitution after alpha-beta-depleted transplantation in children. This CDR3 has 15 amino acids. The germline V and J ends were trimmed by 1 base and 1 base, with 10 bases remaining between them. CDR1 is LNHDA, CDR2 SQIVND, per germline (reference sequence). This clonotype was seen once. Unique molecular identifiers were built into the TCRbeta library. TCRdb itself ran the PCR reads through MiXCR, one entry per CDR3 protein. This table holds some 500,000 distinct CDR3 sequences, around 20% found once. This chain uses TRBV19 with TRBJ1-1; the D is unclear. The starting material was PBMCs from the stem cell graft donor, obtained from the stem cell graft. The sequence was collected from a human donor who donated a stem cell graft to a child with acute lymphoblastic leukemia. CDR3 residues: CASSIVSAGNTEAFF. The CDR3 DNA is TGTGCCAGTAGTATAGTATCTGCGGGGAACACTGAAGCTTTCTTT.